What follows is one T cell receptor (beta chain) and its context. Its antigen is still unknown. Base qualities were left out, and no much larger clone turns up one base away. This entry belongs to a study of blood T cell repertoires in COVID-19 (dated by TCRdb to 2018 to 2020). About the study as a whole: Collaborator samples came from the United States, Italy and Spain and covered acute and convalescent phases of COVID-19. The sample metadata nearly always contained a de-identified subject ID, COVID-19 status, age in years and sex. The repertoires were released in a freely available public database meant as a resource for research on the immune response to SARS-CoV-2. The prospective study material was composed of cDNA or gDNA derived from T cells, B-cell-depleted T cells, or PBMCs. Where available, HLA class I and class II types were obtained from metadata supplied by the sample provider rather than from assay-based typing. The samples were drawn from two sources: the first 160 participants of the ongoing ImmuneRACE study, and 1,200 or so subjects contributed by 6 global collaborators. The dataset comprised deeply sampled blood TCRbeta repertoires from subjects exposed to, actively infected with, or recovered from COVID-19.

V is reduced by 5 bases and J by 2 bases, leaving a spacing of 14 bases between them. CDR1 is given as SGHRS and CDR2 as YFSETQ, both from the germline V gene. The CDR3 covers 15 residues, taking in both the cysteine and the phenylalanine. Only the CDR3 DNA is retained, 45 bases long and in frame from the first base. Participants in the prospective study were enrolled through a virtual design, were aged roughly 18 to 100 years, and lived in approximately 25 United States geographic areas. In the prospective study, participants were assigned to cohorts based on the clinical history participants reported in a screening survey and a study questionnaire. Mobile phlebotomists in the prospective study collected whole blood, serum and a nasopharyngeal or oropharyngeal swab from every participant. Additional blood draws and questionnaires over a roughly two-month period could optionally be provided by prospective study participants. Before DNA extraction, blood samples from the prospective study were shipped at room temperature or frozen.

TCRbeta CDR3 regions were amplified from genomic DNA using the immunoSEQ Assay, a bias-controlled multiplex PCR. In the source study's methods: Within the assay, amplification of reference gene primers was used to estimate how many nucleated cells each sample contained. Sequence reads were collapsed and filtered to measure the absolute abundance of every unique TCRbeta CDR3 rearrangement. For each sample, productive Simpson clonality was calculated by taking the square root of Simpson's diversity index across productive rearrangements. TCRdb obtained this table from immuneACCESS and retained in-frame rearrangements with V and J assigned. These tables miss some clones; where compared with another copy, unresolved V genes account for less than half of the shortfall, and the remainder is unexplained. That table gives V, J and clone size, and the DNA gave D and trimming. Recorded for this sample are 270,000 or so clones; 88% of them occurred a single time. The biggest ten clones account for around 1.2% of the sample.

Overall study outcomes, separate from this receptor: How much clinical and demographic metadata was included differed by source and by participant, and the metadata was provided uncurated.

The material sequenced was PBMCs or T cells enriched from blood (not recorded which). The source is a woman in her thirties or forties with acute COVID-19. The chain is assembled from TRBV5-1 and TRBJ1-5, with TRBD1 as a weak D call on 6 bases. The CDR3 region has the sequence CASRPTGVGNQPQHF. Here is the DNA: TGCGCCAGCAGACCGACAGGCGTCGGCAATCAGCCCCAGCATTTT.